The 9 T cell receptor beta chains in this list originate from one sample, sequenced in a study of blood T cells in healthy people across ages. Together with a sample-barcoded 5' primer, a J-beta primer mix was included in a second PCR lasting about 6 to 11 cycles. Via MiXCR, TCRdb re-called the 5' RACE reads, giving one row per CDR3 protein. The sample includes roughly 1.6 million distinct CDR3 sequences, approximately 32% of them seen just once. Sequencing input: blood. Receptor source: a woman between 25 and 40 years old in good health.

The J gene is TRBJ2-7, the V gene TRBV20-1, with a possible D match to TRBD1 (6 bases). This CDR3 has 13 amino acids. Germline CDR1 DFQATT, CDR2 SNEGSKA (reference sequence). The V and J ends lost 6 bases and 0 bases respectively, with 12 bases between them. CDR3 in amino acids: CSANRDISYEQYF. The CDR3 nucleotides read TGCAGTGCAAACCGGGACATCTCCTACGAGCAGTACTTC.

The CDR3 reads CASSASGDLTDTQYF. The CDR3 DNA sequence: TGTGCCAGCAGTGCCTCAGGGGATCTCACAGATACGCAGTATTTT. The chain joins TRBV25-1 to TRBJ2-3; weak D call: TRBD1 (6 bases). The CDR3 contains 15 residues. Trimming cost V 4 bases and J 2 bases, with 13 bases left between them. Germline CDR1 MGHDK, CDR2 SYGVNS. Complete variable domain (other parts from reference TRBV25-1 and TRBJ2-3): EADIYQTPRYLVIGTGKKITLECSQTMGHDKMYWYQQDPGMELHLIHYSYGVNSTEKGDLSSESTVSRIRTEHFPLTLESARPSHTSQYLCASSASGDLTDTQYFGPGTRLTVL.

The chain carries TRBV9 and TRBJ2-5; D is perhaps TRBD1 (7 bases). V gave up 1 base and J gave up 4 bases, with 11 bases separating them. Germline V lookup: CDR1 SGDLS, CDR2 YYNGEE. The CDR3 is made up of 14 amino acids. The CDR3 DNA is TGTGCCAGCAGCGTAACCCAGGGGGGAGAGACCCAGTACTTC. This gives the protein CASSVTQGGETQYF.

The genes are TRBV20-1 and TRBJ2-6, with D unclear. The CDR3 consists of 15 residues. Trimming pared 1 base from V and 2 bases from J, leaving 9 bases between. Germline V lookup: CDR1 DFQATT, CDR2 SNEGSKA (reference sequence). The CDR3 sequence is CSARVFAAGANVLTF. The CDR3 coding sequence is TGCAGTGCTAGAGTCTTTGCGGCTGGGGCCAACGTCCTGACTTTC.

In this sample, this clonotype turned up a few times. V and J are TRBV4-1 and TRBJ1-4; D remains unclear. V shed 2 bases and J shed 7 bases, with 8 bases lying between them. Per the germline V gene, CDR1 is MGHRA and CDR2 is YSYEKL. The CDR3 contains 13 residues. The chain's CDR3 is CASSQYYSEKLFF. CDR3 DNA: TGCGCCAGCAGCCAATATTACAGTGAAAAACTGTTTTTT.

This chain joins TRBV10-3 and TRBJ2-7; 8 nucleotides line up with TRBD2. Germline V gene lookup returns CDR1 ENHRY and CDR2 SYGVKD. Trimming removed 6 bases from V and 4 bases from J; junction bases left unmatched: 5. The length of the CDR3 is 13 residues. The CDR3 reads CAIRPGGLYEQYF. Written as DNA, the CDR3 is TGTGCCATCAGGCCGGGAGGGCTATACGAGCAGTACTTC.

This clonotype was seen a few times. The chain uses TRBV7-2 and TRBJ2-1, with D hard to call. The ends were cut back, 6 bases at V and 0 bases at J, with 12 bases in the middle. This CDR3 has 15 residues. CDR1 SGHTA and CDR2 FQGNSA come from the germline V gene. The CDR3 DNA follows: TGTGCCAGCAGGCCCCCCTCGAGCTCCTACAATGAGCAGTTCTTC. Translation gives CASRPPSSSYNEQFF.

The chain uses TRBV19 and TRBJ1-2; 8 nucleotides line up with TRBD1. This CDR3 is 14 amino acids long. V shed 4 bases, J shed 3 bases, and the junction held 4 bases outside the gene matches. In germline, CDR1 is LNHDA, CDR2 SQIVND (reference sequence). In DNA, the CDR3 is TGTGCCAGTAGTAAGTCGACAGGGGACTATGGCTACACCTTC. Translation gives CASSKSTGDYGYTF.

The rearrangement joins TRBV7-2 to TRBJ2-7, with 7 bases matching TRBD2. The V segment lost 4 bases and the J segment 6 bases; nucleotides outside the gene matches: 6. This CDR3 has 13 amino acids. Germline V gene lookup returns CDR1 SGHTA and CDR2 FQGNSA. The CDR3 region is CASSSRGYVEQYF. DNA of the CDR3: TGTGCCAGCAGCTCGCGGGGGTACGTCGAGCAGTACTTC.